The 21 T cell receptor beta chains in this list originate from one sample, sequenced in a study of cytomegalovirus exposure and HLA in healthy donors. The PCR employed 60 Vbeta primers together with 13 Jbeta primers. Profiled with immunoSEQ multiplex PCR; TCRdb holds only in-frame clones, not every one. The top ten hold approximately 8% of the sample, which has fewer than 100,000 clones, over 60% seen once. Sequenced input: PBMCs. These receptors all stem from a female donor in good health and CMV-seronegative.

The V call is TRBV19, the J call TRBJ1-3; TRBD1 agrees at 8 bases. Germline CDR1 is LNHDA and CDR2 is SQIVND (reference sequence). This CDR3 comprises 16 residues. Unmatched junction bases numbered 8, after V lost 3 bases and J lost 4 bases. The CDR3 coding sequence is TGTGCCAGTAGTATCGGTAGGACAGGGACCGGAAACACCATATATTTT. It codes for CASSIGRTGTGNTIYF.

The chain combines TRBV7-9 with TRBJ2-4; 7 bases are a match to TRBD2. The length of the CDR3 is 14 residues. Germline values: CDR1 SEHNR, CDR2 FQNEAQ (reference sequence). V shed 6 bases and J 8 bases; nucleotides not matched to a gene: 10. The DNA for the CDR3 is TGTGCCAGCAGTTCCCCGCGGGAGTGGGACATTCAGTACTTC. Protein: CASSSPREWDIQYF.

This sequence joins TRBV29-1 and TRBJ1-2; perhaps TRBD1 as D (5 bases). V lost 3 bases and J 4 bases, leaving 6 bases between the germline ends. The CDR3 has 11 residues. Per germline, CDR1 SQVTM and CDR2 ANQGSEA. CDR3 sequence reads: CSVDRAYGYTF. The CDR3 coding sequence is TGCAGCGTTGACAGGGCCTATGGCTACACCTTC.

This chain joins TRBV19 and TRBJ1-1; TRBD1 aligns across 7 bases. The V gene end was trimmed by 8 bases and the J gene end by 7 bases; junction bases not matched to a gene: 1. This CDR3 has 10 residues. Per germline, CDR1 LNHDA and CDR2 SQIVND (reference sequence). Here the CDR3 reads CASGDSEAFF. The CDR3 DNA is TGTGCCAGTGGGGACAGTGAAGCTTTCTTT.

A note on this clone: Its ends do not fully match the called genes, so a read error is possible. CDR3 loop: CSSSLEPSPGPYGYTF. DNA for the CDR3: TGTTCCAGCAGCTTAGAACCTTCCCCTGGGCCTTATGGCTACACCTTC. V gene TRBV7-9 combines with J gene TRBJ1-2, with D unclear. The CDR3 loop spans 16 amino acids. Per germline, CDR1 SEHNR and CDR2 FQNEAQ (reference sequence). Together with reference TRBV7-9 and TRBJ1-2, the CDR3 gives the full variable domain: DTGVSQNPRHKITKRGQNVTFRCDPISEHNRLYWYRQTLGQGPEFLTYFQNEAQLEKSRLLSDRFSAERPKGSFSTLEIQRTEQGDSAMYLCSSSLEPSPGPYGYTFGSGTRLTVV.

V and J are TRBV12-5 and TRBJ2-3; maybe TRBD1 (5 bases). The length of the CDR3 is 12 residues. The V and J ends lost 6 bases and 3 bases respectively, with 7 bases between them. Germline loops: CDR1 LGHNT, CDR2 FRNRAP. CDR3 region: CASGPGTDTQYF. The CDR3 DNA sequence: TGTGCTAGTGGCCCAGGGACAGATACGCAGTATTTT.

The sample holds a few counts of this clone. The chain uses TRBV15 and TRBJ1-2; D remains ambiguous. V was shortened by 0 bases and J by 2 bases, with 7 bases between the two germline ends. Germline CDR1 LNHNV, CDR2 YYDKDF (reference sequence). The CDR3 runs to 14 residues. The CDR3 region is CATSRENWNYGYTF. For the CDR3, the DNA is TGTGCCACCAGCAGAGAGAACTGGAACTATGGCTACACCTTC.

This clone was seen only a few times. The chain couples TRBV2 to TRBJ2-4; 10 bases fit TRBD2. V gave up 3 bases and J gave up 13 bases; unmatched junction bases: 6. Per the germline V gene, CDR1 is SNHLY and CDR2 is FYNNEI. The CDR3 is 13 residues long. CDR3 region: CASSDAFSGGQYF. The CDR3 nucleotides read TGTGCCAGCAGTGACGCCTTTAGCGGGGGGCAGTACTTC.

Only a few counts were recorded for this clone. CDR3 sequence (DNA): TGTGCCAGCAGCCCCAGGACAGGGGGTACAGGCAATCAGCCCCAGCATTTT. This sequence encodes CASSPRTGGTGNQPQHF. V usage is TRBV7-8 and J usage is TRBJ1-5, with 10 bases matching TRBD1. The V gene's germline CDR1 is SGHVS and CDR2 FQNEAQ. J was trimmed by 2 bases and V by 5 bases; bases with no gene match: 9. CDR3 size: 17 residues.

The CDR3 nucleotides read TGTGCCAGCAGCTCCCCGGGACAGAAAGACAATGAGCAGTTCTTC. This sequence encodes CASSSPGQKDNEQFF. J is TRBJ2-1 and V is TRBV7-9; 7 bases fit TRBD1. The CDR3 covers 15 residues. CDR1 and CDR2 (germline): SEHNR, FQNEAQ (reference sequence). V dropped 4 bases and J dropped 5; count of bases not matched to a gene: 8. Using reference TRBV7-9 and TRBJ2-1 for the parts outside the CDR3, the full variable domain is DTGVSQNPRHKITKRGQNVTFRCDPISEHNRLYWYRQTLGQGPEFLTYFQNEAQLEKSRLLSDRFSAERPKGSFSTLEIQRTEQGDSAMYLCASSSPGQKDNEQFFGPGTRLTVL.

The chain employs TRBV11-2 and TRBJ1-4; maybe TRBD1 (5 bases). V lost 5 bases and J 0 bases, leaving 16 bases between the germline ends. The CDR3 contains 17 residues. Per germline, CDR1 SGHAT and CDR2 FQNNGV. CDR3 amino acids: CASSPRGVLATNEKLFF. CDR3 nucleotide sequence: TGTGCCAGCAGCCCACGGGGGGTACTTGCAACTAATGAAAAACTGTTTTTT.

This clone was found once. J is TRBJ2-7 and V is TRBV10-3; 9 bases align to TRBD1. V trimming: 6 bases; J trimming: 4 bases; junction bases outside the gene matches: 7. The CDR3 totals 14 residues. Germline loops: CDR1 ENHRY, CDR2 SYGVKD. DNA of the CDR3: TGTGCCATCAGGGCCTTGGACAGGGGTTACGAGCAGTACTTC. The encoded protein is CAIRALDRGYEQYF.

This chain links TRBV28 with TRBJ1-5; the D gene is possibly TRBD1 (6 bases). The V gene's germline CDR1 is MDHEN and CDR2 SYDVKM. V lost 2 bases and J 8 bases, leaving 22 bases between the germline ends. The CDR3 has 17 amino acids. The CDR3, as DNA: TGTGCCAGCAGTTTAGATCTAACGAGGGGGGGTAATGAGCCCCAGCATTTT. As protein: CASSLDLTRGGNEPQHF. Looking up the rest from reference TRBV28 and TRBJ1-5 gives the full variable domain: DVKVTQSSRYLVKRTGEKVFLECVQDMDHENMFWYRQDPGLGLRLIYFSYDVKMKEKGDIPEGYSVSREKKERFSLILESASTNQTSMYLCASSLDLTRGGNEPQHFGDGTRLSIL.

The sample holds a few counts of this clone. The chain joins TRBV19 to TRBJ2-1, with 8 bases matching TRBD2. Germline values: CDR1 LNHDA, CDR2 SQIVND (reference sequence). This CDR3 contains 16 residues. J lost 12 bases, V lost 5 bases, and 18 bases had no gene match. The CDR3 coding sequence is TGTGCCAGTAGTCTCACCGCAACGGGAGGGCCAGTAGGGCAGTTCTTC. This sequence encodes CASSLTATGGPVGQFF.

The sample holds one count of this clone. The CDR3 DNA reads as TGTGCCAGCAGCTTACAAAGCTCCTACAATGAGCAGTTCTTC. Amino acids: CASSLQSSYNEQFF. V and J are TRBV2 and TRBJ2-1; D gene ambiguous. The V gene lost 6 bases and the J gene lost 0 bases, with 9 bases spanning the gap. The CDR3 length is 14 residues. Germline loops: CDR1 SNHLY, CDR2 FYNNEI.

The table lists this clone with a few counts. The chain links TRBV7-3 to TRBJ1-1; tentative D call: TRBD1 (5 bases). This CDR3 spans 12 amino acids. V lost 5 bases to trimming and J lost 4 bases, with 8 bases between them. Germline CDR1 and CDR2: SGHTA and FQGTGA. The CDR3 nucleotides are TGTGCCAGCAGCCCGGGGGGCACTGAAGCTTTCTTT. As protein: CASSPGGTEAFF.

The chain has TRBV5-1 and TRBJ1-2; 7 bases align to TRBD1. CDR3 length: 15 residues. From germline, CDR1 is SGHRS and CDR2 YFSETQ. The V gene end was trimmed by 4 bases and the J gene end by 3 bases; junction bases not matched to a gene: 9. For the CDR3, the DNA is TGCGCCAGCAGCGTAGGATCCGGGACAGACTATGGCTACACCTTC. Translated, it gives CASSVGSGTDYGYTF.

The chain combines TRBV10-2 with TRBJ1-3; no clear D. Trimming removed 10 bases at V and 4 bases at J, with 8 bases between. CDR3 length: 11 residues. CDR1 is WSHSY, CDR2 SAAADI, per germline. CDR3 bases: TGCGCCACTACCCAAGGAAACACCATATATTTT. Translated, it gives CATTQGNTIYF.

V is TRBV7-8 and J is TRBJ1-2; 8 nucleotides agree with TRBD1. The CDR3 runs 16 residues. Losses at the gene ends were 5 bases for V and 4 bases for J; bases not matched to a gene: 12. Per the germline V gene, CDR1 is SGHVS and CDR2 is FQNEAQ. The CDR3 loop is CASSGGTGLGGYGYTF. For the CDR3, the DNA is TGTGCCAGCAGCGGAGGGACAGGTCTCGGGGGCTATGGCTACACCTTC.

The genes are TRBV5-6 and TRBJ2-6, with TRBD1 matching 9 bases. CDR1 is SGHDT, CDR2 YYEEEE, per germline. This CDR3 comprises 16 residues. V lost 5 bases to trimming and J lost 2 bases; unmatched junction nucleotides: 5. The CDR3 is CASSQTGGAGANVLTF. In nucleotides, the CDR3 is TGTGCCAGCAGTCAAACAGGGGGCGCTGGGGCCAACGTCCTGACTTTC.

The chain joins TRBV30 to TRBJ1-1; 9 nucleotides align to TRBD1. The CDR3 is 15 amino acids. Trimming cost V 4 bases and J 2 bases; bases outside gene matches: 8. The germline V gene encodes CDR1 GTSNPN and CDR2 SVGIG (reference sequence). CDR3 bases: TGTGCCTGGAACGCCGGGACAGGGATAAACACTGAAGCTTTCTTT. The encoded protein is CAWNAGTGINTEAFF.